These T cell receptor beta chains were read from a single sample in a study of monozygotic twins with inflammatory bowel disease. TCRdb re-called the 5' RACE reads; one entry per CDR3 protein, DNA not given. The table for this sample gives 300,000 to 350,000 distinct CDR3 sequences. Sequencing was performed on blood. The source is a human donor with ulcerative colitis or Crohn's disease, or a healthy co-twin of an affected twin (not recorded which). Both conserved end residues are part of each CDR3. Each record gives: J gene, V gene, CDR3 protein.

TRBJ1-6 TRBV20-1 CSARGVDLSTSPLHF
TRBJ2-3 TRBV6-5 CASSYSGTTADTQYF
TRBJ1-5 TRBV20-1 CSVPAPGQGFQPQHF
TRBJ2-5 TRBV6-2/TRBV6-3 CASRFSGVQETQYF
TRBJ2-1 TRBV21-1 CASVKPTRRGGQFF
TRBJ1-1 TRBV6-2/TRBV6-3 CASTNGGPNTGAFF
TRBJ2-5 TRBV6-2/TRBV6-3 CASSTLQETQYF
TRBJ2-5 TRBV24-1 CATSDLRNGETQYF
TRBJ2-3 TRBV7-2 CASSLALAGGQDTQYF
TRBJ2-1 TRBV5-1 CASSLLAGEYNEQFF
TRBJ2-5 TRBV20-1 CSARTYGETQYF
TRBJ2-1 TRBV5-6 CASSLGGAPNNEQFF
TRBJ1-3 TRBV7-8 CASSLFPGSGNTIYF
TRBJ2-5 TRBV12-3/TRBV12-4 CASSLSRGYQETQYF
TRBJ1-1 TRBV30 CAWSRQGVKYTEAFF
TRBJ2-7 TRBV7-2 CASSLKGSSYEQYF
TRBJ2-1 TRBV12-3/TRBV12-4 CASSLVGTSYNEQFF
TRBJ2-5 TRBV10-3 CAISADRHQETQYF
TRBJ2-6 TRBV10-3 CAIRAVGATPGANVLTF
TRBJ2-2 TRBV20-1 CSVPRDTGELFF
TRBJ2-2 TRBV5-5 CASSLGLAGPTITGELFF
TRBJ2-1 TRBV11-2 CASSTLTGVGPEQFF
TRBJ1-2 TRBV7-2 CASSLASGTYGYTF